This is a list of T cell receptor beta chains from one sample in a study of response to subunit inactivated influenza vaccine. MiXCR was run by TCRdb on the RT-PCR reads, yielding one entry per CDR3 protein. The sample shows about half a million distinct CDR3 sequences, about 25% of them seen only once. Sequencing was performed on CD4+ T cells sorted from PBMCs, taken 4 to 6 days after vaccination. The receptors were gathered from a man aged 50-59 years who received an inactivated influenza vaccine. Each CDR3 is given with its conserved first and last residue. D genes are given only for firm matches. For some rows the clone size is stated as once, few or many, or as a class when expanded; others skip it.

V	size	J	D	CDR3	DNA
TRBV5-1	.	TRBJ2-5	TRBD2	CASSLGLAGVGRQETQYF	TGCGCCAGCAGCTTGGGACTAGCGGGAGTGGGGCGCCAAGAGACCCAGTACTTC
TRBV9	.	TRBJ2-7	.	CASTVGSGFSYEQYF	TGTGCCAGCACCGTGGGTTCGGGATTCTCCTACGAGCAGTACTTC
TRBV20-1	.	TRBJ2-2	TRBD2	CSARDTGLAATGELFF	TGCAGTGCTAGAGACACTGGACTAGCGGCCACCGGGGAGCTGTTTTTT
TRBV15	few	TRBJ2-1	TRBD2	CATSRDVYGLAGAAQSYNEQFF	TGTGCCACCAGCAGAGATGTCTACGGACTAGCGGGAGCCGCGCAATCCTACAATGAGCAGTTCTTC
TRBV7-9	.	TRBJ2-5	TRBD2	CASSPPGLVNF	TGTGCCAGCAGCCCGCCGGGACTAGTGAACTTC
TRBV5-6	few	TRBJ2-1	TRBD2	CASSKPPGLAGGKRNEQFF	TGTGCCAGCAGCAAGCCCCCGGGACTAGCGGGGGGGAAAAGGAATGAGCAGTTCTTC
TRBV29-1	.	TRBJ2-6	TRBD2	CSVEYSREAGSGANVLTF	TGCAGCGTTGAATACTCGCGGGAGGCAGGCTCTGGGGCCAACGTCCTGACTTTC
TRBV12-3/TRBV12-4	many	TRBJ2-7	.	CASSRSGSYEQYF	TGTGCCAGCAGCCGCAGTGGTTCCTACGAGCAGTACTTC
TRBV5-1	few	TRBJ2-1	TRBD1	CASSSRGPSGNEQFF	TGCGCCAGCAGCTCCAGGGGGCCCAGCGGCAATGAGCAGTTCTTC
TRBV20-1	few	TRBJ2-5	TRBD2	CSARVAGGPQETQYF	TGCAGTGCTAGAGTAGCGGGGGGTCCCCAAGAGACCCAGTACTTC
TRBV20-1	.	TRBJ2-3	TRBD2	CSGRAGGTDTQYF	TGCAGTGGGAGGGCGGGGGGCACAGATACGCAGTATTTT
TRBV7-2	.	TRBJ2-5	TRBD1	CASSSGQGARETQYF	TGTGCCAGCAGCTCGGGACAGGGGGCGCGGGAGACCCAGTACTTC
TRBV5-5	.	TRBJ2-4	.	CASSLTGVAKNIQYF	TGTGCCAGCAGCTTGACAGGCGTGGCCAAAAACATTCAGTACTTC
TRBV5-1	.	TRBJ2-3	.	CASSLGAPPDTQYF	TGCGCCAGCAGCTTGGGGGCCCCCCCAGATACGCAGTATTTT
TRBV20-1	.	TRBJ1-2	TRBD1	CSASRDRVDYGYTF	TGCAGTGCTTCCCGGGACAGGGTTGACTATGGCTACACCTTC
TRBV6-2/TRBV6-3	.	TRBJ2-3	.	CASSLTGQKTDTQYF	TGTGCCAGCAGTTTAACCGGACAGAAAACAGATACGCAGTATTTT
TRBV7-2	.	TRBJ2-3	.	CASSLGAGLDTQYF	TGTGCCAGCAGCTTAGGCGCCGGGTTAGATACGCAGTATTTT
TRBV6-5	.	TRBJ2-7	TRBD1	CASSYSAGTGDIYEQYF	TGTGCCAGCAGTTACTCCGCCGGGACAGGAGATATCTACGAGCAGTACTTC
TRBV7-8	few	TRBJ1-5	.	CASSLIQASNQPQHF	TGTGCCAGCAGCTTAATACAGGCGAGCAATCAGCCCCAGCATTTT
TRBV5-1	.	TRBJ1-5	TRBD1	CASSVTGDINQPQHF	TGCGCCAGCAGCGTTACAGGGGACATCAATCAGCCCCAGCATTTT
TRBV29-1	few	TRBJ2-7	.	CSVAGQTYEQYF	TGCAGCGTTGCCGGACAGACATACGAGCAGTACTTC
TRBV4-3	.	TRBJ2-2	.	CASSPSDPIGPNTGELFF	TGCGCCAGCAGCCCCTCGGACCCAATCGGTCCCAACACCGGGGAGCTGTTTTTT
TRBV12-3/TRBV12-4	few	TRBJ1-3	.	CASTPTGRPENTIYF	TGTGCCAGCACCCCGACCGGCAGGCCCGAAAACACCATATATTTT
TRBV5-1	few	TRBJ2-1	TRBD2	CASKGRTSFWEGDHEQFF	TGCGCCAGCAAGGGAAGGACTAGCTTCTGGGAAGGGGACCATGAGCAGTTCTTC
TRBV4-2	.	TRBJ2-5	TRBD1	CASSQDRQGEETQYF	TGTGCCAGCAGCCAAGATCGGCAGGGGGAAGAGACCCAGTACTTC
TRBV5-1	few	TRBJ2-1	.	CASSVRQVSSYNEQFF	TGCGCCAGCAGCGTACGACAGGTCAGCTCCTACAATGAGCAGTTCTTC
TRBV10-3	few	TRBJ1-2	TRBD1	CAISAGQGYGYTF	TGTGCCATCAGCGCGGGACAGGGATATGGCTACACCTTC
TRBV6-2/TRBV6-3	once	TRBJ2-3	TRBD1	CASSYGQAARDTQYF	TGTGCCAGCAGTTACGGACAGGCGGCCAGGGATACGCAGTATTTT
TRBV27	.	TRBJ2-1	TRBD1	CASSLLPWTGNANEQFF	TGTGCCAGCAGTTTACTCCCTTGGACAGGGAATGCCAATGAGCAGTTCTTC
TRBV4-3	few	TRBJ2-5	TRBD2	CASSPGLARGETQYF	TGCGCCAGCAGCCCGGGACTAGCGAGGGGGGAGACCCAGTACTTC
TRBV6-5	few	TRBJ2-7	.	CASSFPGLPGEQYF	TGTGCCAGCAGTTTCCCGGGTCTTCCCGGCGAGCAGTACTTC
TRBV20-1	few	TRBJ2-3	.	CSASPWGEDTQYF	TGCAGTGCTAGCCCTTGGGGGGAGGATACGCAGTATTTT
TRBV20-1	.	TRBJ2-5	.	CSARKTAQETQYF	TGCAGTGCTAGAAAGACAGCCCAAGAGACCCAGTACTTC
TRBV20-1	few	TRBJ2-1	TRBD2	CSARPVKTSGRRRDYNEQFF	TGCAGTGCTAGGCCCGTTAAGACTAGCGGGAGACGGAGGGACTACAATGAGCAGTTCTTC
TRBV12-3/TRBV12-4	.	TRBJ2-1	.	CASSQSREQQFF	TGTGCCAGCAGTCAGTCCCGGGAGCAGCAGTTCTTC
TRBV20-1	few	TRBJ2-7	.	CSASRTGSYEQYF	TGCAGTGCTAGTCGAACAGGGTCCTACGAGCAGTACTTC
TRBV4-1	few	TRBJ1-2	.	CASSQYRDSNYGYTF	TGCGCCAGCAGCCAGTACAGGGATAGTAACTATGGCTACACCTTC
TRBV20-1	.	TRBJ2-4	.	CSMLREDTQYF	TGCAGCATGTTGAGGGAGGATACGCAGTACTTC
TRBV4-3	.	TRBJ2-7	.	CASSHIGRGHEQYF	TGCGCCAGCAGCCACATCGGTAGGGGCCACGAGCAGTACTTC
TRBV14	.	TRBJ2-1	TRBD2	CASRQSVLAGGPPVNEQFF	TGTGCCAGCAGACAATCAGTACTAGCGGGAGGGCCGCCGGTTAATGAGCAGTTCTTC
TRBV7-9	few	TRBJ2-2	.	CATLSGELFF	TGTGCCACCTTGAGCGGGGAGCTGTTTTTT
TRBV24-1	many	TRBJ2-7	.	CATSPRASYEQYF	TGTGCCACCAGTCCCCGGGCTTCCTACGAGCAGTACTTC
TRBV12-3/TRBV12-4	few	TRBJ2-1	.	CASSLTLTIGNEQFF	TGTGCCAGCAGTTTAACCCTGACTATCGGCAATGAGCAGTTCTTC
TRBV6-5	few	TRBJ2-5	.	CASSYSWNTAEETQYF	TGTGCCAGCAGTTACTCCTGGAACACCGCCGAAGAGACCCAGTACTTC
TRBV29-1	.	TRBJ2-1	.	CSVVRAGHNEQFF	TGCAGCGTTGTCAGGGCTGGTCACAATGAGCAGTTCTTC
TRBV11-2	.	TRBJ1-6	.	CASSLGRGSTLHF	TGTGCCAGCAGCTTAGGGAGGGGGTCCACCCTCCACTTT
TRBV9	.	TRBJ2-7	TRBD1	CASSVGGQGGYEQYF	TGTGCCAGCAGCGTAGGAGGACAGGGGGGGTACGAGCAGTACTTC
TRBV7-6	.	TRBJ2-5	TRBD2	CASSSGASGSLKTQYF	TGTGCCAGCAGCTCTGGGGCTAGCGGGAGTTTAAAGACCCAGTACTTC
TRBV30	many	TRBJ2-5	.	CAWDAGAETQYF	TGTGCCTGGGACGCTGGGGCCGAGACCCAGTACTTC
TRBV20-1	few	TRBJ2-1	TRBD2	CSARGGLAGGFEQFF	TGCAGTGCTAGAGGGGGACTAGCGGGAGGGTTTGAGCAGTTCTTC
TRBV2	.	TRBJ2-2	.	CASGYQNTGELFF	TGTGCCAGCGGTTACCAGAACACCGGGGAGCTGTTTTTT
TRBV6-1	.	TRBJ1-3	.	CASRPSRQGHSGNTIYF	TGTGCCAGCAGGCCGTCACGTCAGGGACACTCTGGAAACACCATATATTTT
TRBV5-5	once	TRBJ2-1	.	CASSWASQQSEQFF	TGTGCCAGCAGCTGGGCGAGTCAGCAAAGTGAGCAGTTCTTC
TRBV5-1	few	TRBJ2-7	.	CASGLGQGLNEQYF	TGCGCCAGCGGCTTGGGGCAGGGTTTAAACGAGCAGTACTTC
TRBV6-4	few	TRBJ2-1	.	CASSVRAGPYNEQFF	TGTGCCAGCAGTGTAAGAGCGGGCCCCTACAATGAGCAGTTCTTC